The TCR beta chain under discussion was sequenced for a study of blood T cells in healthy people across ages. A J-beta primer mix and a sample-barcoded 5' primer were used in a second PCR of roughly 7 to 12 cycles. TCRdb re-analysed the 5' RACE reads in MiXCR, keeping a single row per CDR3 protein. This sample yields around 1,500,000 distinct CDR3 sequences, of which around 42% are seen a single time; around 8% belongs to the top ten. This clonotype was counted only a few times. Its specificity is unknown. V was pared by 5 bases and J by 6 bases, with 11 bases between. Germline V lookup: CDR1 ENHRY, CDR2 SYGVKD. The length of the CDR3 is 14 residues. Study observations and caveats: It was held that diversity estimates obtained from one million T cells represented underestimates.

The chain uses TRBV10-3 and TRBJ1-6, with a possible D match to TRBD1 (6 bases). Sequenced sample: blood. This TCR came from a woman aged 18-29 years in good health. The CDR3 nucleotides are TGTGCCATCAGTACAGGACAGATTAATTCACCCCTCCACTTT. Its translation is CAISTGQINSPLHF.